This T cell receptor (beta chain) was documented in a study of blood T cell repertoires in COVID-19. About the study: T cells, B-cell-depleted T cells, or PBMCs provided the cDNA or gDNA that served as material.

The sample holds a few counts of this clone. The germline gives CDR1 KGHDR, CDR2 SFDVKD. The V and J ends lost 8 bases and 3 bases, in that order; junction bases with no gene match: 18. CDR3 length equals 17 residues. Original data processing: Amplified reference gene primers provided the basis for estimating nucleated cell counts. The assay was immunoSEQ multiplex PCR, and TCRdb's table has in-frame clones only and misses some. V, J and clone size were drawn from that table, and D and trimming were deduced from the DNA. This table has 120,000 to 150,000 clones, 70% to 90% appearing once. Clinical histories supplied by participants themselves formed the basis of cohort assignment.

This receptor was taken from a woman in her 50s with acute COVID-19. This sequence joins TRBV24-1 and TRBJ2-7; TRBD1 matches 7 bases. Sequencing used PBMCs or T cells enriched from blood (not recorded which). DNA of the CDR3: TGTGCCACCAACGAACCGGGACAGAAGAAAGGGGGCTACGAGCAGTACTTC. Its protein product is CATNEPGQKKGGYEQYF.